These T cell receptor beta chains were read from a single sample in a study of cytomegalovirus exposure and HLA in healthy donors. Profiled with immunoSEQ multiplex PCR; TCRdb holds only in-frame clones, not every one. The sample lists under 200,000 clones; approximately 71% were seen once. Sequences were obtained from PBMCs. These receptors were taken from a male donor in good health and CMV-seronegative. CDR3s include the opening cysteine and the closing phenylalanine or tryptophan. The D gene is left open where the match is weak. Part of the rows lack a size; the others show once, few, many or a class for expanded clones.

CDR3nt	CDR3aa	v_gene	j_gene	d_gene	abundance
TGTGCCAGTAGTAGGGGACAAATAATCGGTGGCTACACCTTC	CASSRGQIIGGYTF	TRBV19	TRBJ1-2	NA	once
TGTGCCAGCAGTTATGGAGGACAGGGGGAGCAGCCCCAGCATTTT	CASSYGGQGEQPQHF	TRBV6-5	TRBJ1-5	TRBD1	few
TGTGCCAGCAGCTTAAATCCGGGGTCGAACACTGAAGCTTTCTTT	CASSLNPGSNTEAFF	TRBV7-3	TRBJ1-1	NA	NA
TGTGCCAGCAGTTCGACAGGGGGCGTAGATACGCAGTATTTT	CASSSTGGVDTQYF	TRBV27	TRBJ2-3	TRBD1	NA
TGTGCCAGCAGCGCAGGGGGCTCCTACGAGCAGTACTTC	CASSAGGSYEQYF	TRBV9	TRBJ2-7	TRBD1	few
TGTGCCAGCGGGCTGAATAGCAATCAGCCCCAGCATTTT	CASGLNSNQPQHF	TRBV6-5	TRBJ1-5	NA	few
TGTGCCAGCTCACCTGACAGCAATGAGCAGTTCTTC	CASSPDSNEQFF	TRBV18	TRBJ2-1	NA	few
TGTGCCAGCACCTCAACGGCGACCCCGGGGACCCAGTACTTC	CASTSTATPGTQYF	TRBV2	TRBJ2-5	NA	NA
TGTGCCAGCAGTGAAAATAGGGGGCAGTACGAGCAGTACTTC	CASSENRGQYEQYF	TRBV6-1	TRBJ2-7	TRBD1	NA
TGTGCCAGCAGTCCGGGACAGGGGTCCTACGAGCAGTACTTC	CASSPGQGSYEQYF	TRBV6-5	TRBJ2-7	TRBD1	NA
TGTGCCAGCAGTTTGGGGGGGGCACAGAACACTGAAGCTTTCTTT	CASSLGGAQNTEAFF	TRBV28	TRBJ1-1	NA	few
TGTGCCAGCAGCTTAGTTCCGGGTACTGGCTACGAGCAGTACTTC	CASSLVPGTGYEQYF	TRBV11-2	TRBJ2-7	NA	NA
TGCAGCGTTAATGGGCAGTCTGGAAACACCATATATTTT	CSVNGQSGNTIYF	TRBV29-1	TRBJ1-3	NA	NA
TGTGCCAGCAGTCCCGGGACAGGGAATGGCTACACCTTC	CASSPGTGNGYTF	TRBV7-9	TRBJ1-2	TRBD1	few
TGTGCCAGCAGCCCCCAGAGGAGCAATCAGCCCCAGCATTTT	CASSPQRSNQPQHF	TRBV5-6	TRBJ1-5	NA	NA
TGTGCCAGCAGCCTAATGGGCCACGAGCAGTACTTC	CASSLMGHEQYF	TRBV7-8	TRBJ2-7	NA	few
TGTGCCAGCACCATGACAGGGTCGAGCAATCAGCCCCAGCATTTT	CASTMTGSSNQPQHF	TRBV6-1	TRBJ1-5	TRBD1	NA
TGTGCCAGCAACCTCGGGACAGGGGGTCAGCCCCAGCATTTT	CASNLGTGGQPQHF	TRBV2	TRBJ1-5	TRBD1	NA
TGTGCCAGCAGCCCCGGGACTTCGGTCTTTGAGCAGTTCTTC	CASSPGTSVFEQFF	TRBV7-3	TRBJ2-1	NA	NA
TGTGCCAGCAGCTTGCTAGTCGGGGAGCTGTTTTTT	CASSLLVGELFF	TRBV7-3	TRBJ2-2	NA	NA
TGTGCCAGCAGAAGGGGGACAGCCCTGAACTACGAGCAGTACTTC	CASRRGTALNYEQYF	TRBV6-1	TRBJ2-7	TRBD1	NA
TGTGCCAGCAGTTTAGTGGGAGTTCCATACAATGAGCAGTTCTTC	CASSLVGVPYNEQFF	TRBV28	TRBJ2-1	NA	few
TGTGCCAGCTCACCAAGAACAGGGACTGAAGCTTTCTTT	CASSPRTGTEAFF	TRBV18	TRBJ1-1	NA	few
TGTGCCAGCAGCTTGGGGACAGGGACCGGGGCCAACGTCCTGACTTTC	CASSLGTGTGANVLTF	TRBV7-9	TRBJ2-6	TRBD1	NA
TGTGCCAGCACCGAGACAGGGTCTCAGCCCCAGCATTTT	CASTETGSQPQHF	TRBV7-2	TRBJ1-5	TRBD1	NA
TGTGCCAGCAGCCCTGGGACTAGCGGGAGAGAACATGAGCAGTTCTTC	CASSPGTSGREHEQFF	TRBV9	TRBJ2-1	TRBD2	NA
TGTGCCAGCAGGGATAGCGCCCGCGCAGGGGCACAGCCCCAGCATTTT	CASRDSARAGAQPQHF	TRBV28	TRBJ1-5	NA	NA
TGTGCCAGCAAACAGGGCAATCAGCCCCAGCATTTT	CASKQGNQPQHF	TRBV19	TRBJ1-5	NA	few
TGTGCCAGCAGTTACTCACTAGCTGCCTACAATGAGCAGTTCTTC	CASSYSLAAYNEQFF	TRBV6-5	TRBJ2-1	NA	NA
TGTGCCAGCAGCCAGGTGACGCTCCTCGATGGCTACACCTTC	CASSQVTLLDGYTF	TRBV11-2	TRBJ1-2	NA	NA
TGTGCCAGCAGTGAAGGAACAGGGATCGGCTACACCTTC	CASSEGTGIGYTF	TRBV2	TRBJ1-2	NA	NA
TGTGCCAGCAGCTTAGACGCTGCTTGGACAGGGGCCACTTCCTACGAGCAGTACTTC	CASSLDAAWTGATSYEQYF	TRBV5-5	TRBJ2-7	TRBD1	NA
TGTGCCAGCAGTGAAGTTCTGGGAGCGCAGCCCCAGCATTTT	CASSEVLGAQPQHF	TRBV6-1	TRBJ1-5	NA	NA
TGTGCCAGCAGCTTGCTAGCGGGAGACGATACGCAGTATTTT	CASSLLAGDDTQYF	TRBV7-7	TRBJ2-3	TRBD2	few
TGTGCCAGCAGCCCTGGGGCGGGAGGAGCCGGGGAGCTGTTTTTT	CASSPGAGGAGELFF	TRBV5-4	TRBJ2-2	TRBD2	NA
TGTGCCAGCAGCTTGGTCTCTACCACAGATACGCAGTATTTT	CASSLVSTTDTQYF	TRBV5-6	TRBJ2-3	NA	NA
TGCGCCAGCAGTTTCACCGGGACTAGCGGAGGGAGCACAGATACGCAGTATTTT	CASSFTGTSGGSTDTQYF	TRBV10-2	TRBJ2-3	TRBD2	few
TGTGCCAGCAGGTACCGACAGGGGGCGAGAGGCTACACCTTC	CASRYRQGARGYTF	TRBV6-5	TRBJ1-2	TRBD1	NA
TGTGCCAGCGGGACTAGCGGCCATCCGGGATACAATGAGCAGTTCTTC	CASGTSGHPGYNEQFF	TRBV27	TRBJ2-1	TRBD2	NA
TGTGCCAGCCATGGGGGCAGCACAGATACGCAGTATTTT	CASHGGSTDTQYF	TRBV28	TRBJ2-3	NA	NA